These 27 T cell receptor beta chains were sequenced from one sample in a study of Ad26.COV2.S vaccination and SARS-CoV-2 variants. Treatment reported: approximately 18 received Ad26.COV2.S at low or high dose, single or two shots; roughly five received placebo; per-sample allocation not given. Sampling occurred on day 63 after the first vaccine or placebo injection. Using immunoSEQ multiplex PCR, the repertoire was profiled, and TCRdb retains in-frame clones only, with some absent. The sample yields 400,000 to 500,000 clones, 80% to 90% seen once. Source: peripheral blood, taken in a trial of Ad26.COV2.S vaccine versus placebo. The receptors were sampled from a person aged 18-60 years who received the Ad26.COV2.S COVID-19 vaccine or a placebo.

For the CDR3, the DNA is TGCGCCAGCAGCCCCCGGGACTCCAGCACAGATACGCAGTATTTT. The encoded protein is CASSPRDSSTDTQYF. This chain connects TRBV5-1 to TRBJ2-3, with D possibly being TRBD2 (6 bases). The CDR3 length is 15 residues. The germline V gene encodes CDR1 SGHRS and CDR2 YFSETQ. The ends were cut back, 4 bases at V and 0 bases at J, with 12 bases in the middle.

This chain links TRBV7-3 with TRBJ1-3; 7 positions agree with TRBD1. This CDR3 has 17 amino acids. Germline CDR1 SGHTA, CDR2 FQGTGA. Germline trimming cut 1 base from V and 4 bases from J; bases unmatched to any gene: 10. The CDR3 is CASSLSAAGGTGNTIYF. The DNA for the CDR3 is TGTGCCAGCAGCTTAAGCGCGGCAGGGGGAACAGGAAACACCATATATTTT. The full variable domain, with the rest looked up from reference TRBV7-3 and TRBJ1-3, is GAGVSQTPSNKVTEKGKYVELRCDPISGHTALYWYRQSLGQGPEFLIYFQGTGAADDSGLPNDRFFAVRPEGSVSTLKIQRTERGDSAVYLCASSLSAAGGTGNTIYFGEGSWLTVV.

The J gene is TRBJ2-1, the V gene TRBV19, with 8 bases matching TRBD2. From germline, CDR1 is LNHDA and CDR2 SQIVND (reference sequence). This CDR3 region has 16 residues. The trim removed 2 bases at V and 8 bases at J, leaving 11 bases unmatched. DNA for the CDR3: TGTGCCAGTAGTATAAGGCGGGCGGGGGGTCTCCATGAGCAGTTCTTC. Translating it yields CASSIRRAGGLHEQFF. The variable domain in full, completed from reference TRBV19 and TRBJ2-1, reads DGGITQSPKYLFRKEGQNVTLSCEQNLNHDAMYWYRQDPGQGLRLIYYSQIVNDFQKGDIAEGYSVSREKKESFPLTVTSAQKNPTAFYLCASSIRRAGGLHEQFFGPGTRLTVL.

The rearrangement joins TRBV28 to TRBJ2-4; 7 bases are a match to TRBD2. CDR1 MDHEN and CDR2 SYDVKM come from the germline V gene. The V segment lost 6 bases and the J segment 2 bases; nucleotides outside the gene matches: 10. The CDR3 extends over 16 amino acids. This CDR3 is CASRNPGGTTKNIQYF. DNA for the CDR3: TGTGCCAGCAGGAACCCCGGGGGGACCACCAAAAACATTCAGTACTTC.

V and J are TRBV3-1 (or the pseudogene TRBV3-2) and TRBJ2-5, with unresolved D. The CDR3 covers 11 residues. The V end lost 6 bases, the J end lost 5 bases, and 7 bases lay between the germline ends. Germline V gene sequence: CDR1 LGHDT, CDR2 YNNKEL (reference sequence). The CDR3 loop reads CASSLRETQYF. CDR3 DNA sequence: TGTGCCAGCAGTCTTCGGGAGACCCAGTACTTC.

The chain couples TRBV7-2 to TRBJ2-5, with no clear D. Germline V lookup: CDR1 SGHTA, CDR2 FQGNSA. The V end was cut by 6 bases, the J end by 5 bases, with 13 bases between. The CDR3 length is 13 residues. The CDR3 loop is CASSSGPLETQYF. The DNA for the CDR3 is TGTGCCAGCAGTTCTGGCCCACTGGAGACCCAGTACTTC.

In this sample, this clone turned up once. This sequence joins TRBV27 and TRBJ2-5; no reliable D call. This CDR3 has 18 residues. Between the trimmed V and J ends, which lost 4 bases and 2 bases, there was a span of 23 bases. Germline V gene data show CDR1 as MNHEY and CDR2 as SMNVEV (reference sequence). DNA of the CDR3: TGTGCCAGCAGTTCAGCCCTCCAAGGATTCCGCTTGCAAGAGACCCAGTACTTC. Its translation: CASSSALQGFRLQETQYF.

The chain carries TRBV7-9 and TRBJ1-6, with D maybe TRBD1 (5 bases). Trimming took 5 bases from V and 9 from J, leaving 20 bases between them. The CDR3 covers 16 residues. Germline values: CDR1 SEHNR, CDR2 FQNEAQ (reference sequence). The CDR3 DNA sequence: TGTGCCAGCAGCCCCTCCGTATGGGGCAGTAGTTCACCCCTCCACTTT. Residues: CASSPSVWGSSSPLHF.

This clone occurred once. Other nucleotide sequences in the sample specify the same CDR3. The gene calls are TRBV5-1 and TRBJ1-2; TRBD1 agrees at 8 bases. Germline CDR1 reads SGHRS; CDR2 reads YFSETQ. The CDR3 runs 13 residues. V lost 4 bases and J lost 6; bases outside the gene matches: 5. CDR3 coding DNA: TGCGCCAGCAGCACCGGACAGGGAGATGGCTACACCTTC. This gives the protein CASSTGQGDGYTF.

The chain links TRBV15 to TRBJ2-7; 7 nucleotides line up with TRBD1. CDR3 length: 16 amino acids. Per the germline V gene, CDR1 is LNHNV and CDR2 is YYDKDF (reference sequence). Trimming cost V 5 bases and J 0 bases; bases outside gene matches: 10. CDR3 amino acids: CATSGYLRDSSYEQYF. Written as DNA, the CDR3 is TGTGCCACCAGCGGATACCTCCGGGACAGCTCCTACGAGCAGTACTTC.

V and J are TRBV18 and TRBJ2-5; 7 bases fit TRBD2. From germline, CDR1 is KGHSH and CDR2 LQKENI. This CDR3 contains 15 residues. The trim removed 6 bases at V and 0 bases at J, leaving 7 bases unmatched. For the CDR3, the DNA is TGTGCCAGCTCGTCTGGGAGGGGTTACCAAGAGACCCAGTACTTC. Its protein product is CASSSGRGYQETQYF.

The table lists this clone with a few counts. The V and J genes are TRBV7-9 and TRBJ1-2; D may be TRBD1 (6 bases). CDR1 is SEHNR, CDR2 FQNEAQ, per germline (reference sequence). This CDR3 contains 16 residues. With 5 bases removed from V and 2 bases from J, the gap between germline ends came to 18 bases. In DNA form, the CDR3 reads TGTGCCAGCAGCCGTGCACCGGGACACAGCAACTATGGCTACACCTTC. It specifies CASSRAPGHSNYGYTF.

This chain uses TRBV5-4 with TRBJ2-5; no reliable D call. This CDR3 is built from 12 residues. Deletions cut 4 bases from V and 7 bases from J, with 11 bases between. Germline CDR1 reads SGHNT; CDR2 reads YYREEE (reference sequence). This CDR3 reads CASSTPMGTQYF. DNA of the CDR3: TGTGCCAGCAGCACTCCGATGGGGACCCAGTACTTC.

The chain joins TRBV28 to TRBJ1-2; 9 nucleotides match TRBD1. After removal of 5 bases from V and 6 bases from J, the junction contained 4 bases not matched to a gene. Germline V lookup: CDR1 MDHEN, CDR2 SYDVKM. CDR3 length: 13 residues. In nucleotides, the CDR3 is TGTGCCAGCAGTACACAGGGGGCAGATGGCTACACCTTC. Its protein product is CASSTQGADGYTF.

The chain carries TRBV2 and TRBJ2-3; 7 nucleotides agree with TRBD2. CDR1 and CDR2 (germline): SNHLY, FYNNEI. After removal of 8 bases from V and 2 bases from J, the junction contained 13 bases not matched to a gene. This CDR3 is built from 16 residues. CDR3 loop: CASLARDYDYTDTQYF. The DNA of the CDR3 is TGTGCCAGCCTAGCCCGGGACTACGACTACACAGATACGCAGTATTTT. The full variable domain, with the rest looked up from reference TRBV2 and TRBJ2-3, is EPEVTQTPSHQVTQMGQEVILRCVPISNHLYFYWYRQILGQKVEFLVSFYNNEISEKSEIFDDQFSVERPDGSNFTLKIRSTKLEDSAMYFCASLARDYDYTDTQYFGPGTRLTVL.

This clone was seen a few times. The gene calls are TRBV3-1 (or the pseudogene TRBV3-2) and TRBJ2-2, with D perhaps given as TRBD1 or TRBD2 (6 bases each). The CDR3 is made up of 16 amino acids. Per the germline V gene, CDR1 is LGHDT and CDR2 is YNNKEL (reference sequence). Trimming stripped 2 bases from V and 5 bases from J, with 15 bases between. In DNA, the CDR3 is TGTGCCAGCAGCCAAATAACGGGGGCAGAAACCGGGGAGCTGTTTTTT. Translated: CASSQITGAETGELFF.

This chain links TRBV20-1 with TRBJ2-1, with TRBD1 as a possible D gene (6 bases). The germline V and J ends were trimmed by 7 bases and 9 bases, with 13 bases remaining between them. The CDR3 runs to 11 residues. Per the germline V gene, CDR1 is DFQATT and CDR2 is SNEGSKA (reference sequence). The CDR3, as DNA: TGCAGTGGGACAGAGAGGAGTGAGCAGTTCTTC. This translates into CSGTERSEQFF.

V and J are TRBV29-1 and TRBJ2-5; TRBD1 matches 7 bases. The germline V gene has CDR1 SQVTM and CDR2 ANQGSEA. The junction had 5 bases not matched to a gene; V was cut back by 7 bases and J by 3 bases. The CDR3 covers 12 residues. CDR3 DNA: TGCAGCGCAACAACAGGGGAAGAGACCCAGTACTTC. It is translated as CSATTGEETQYF.

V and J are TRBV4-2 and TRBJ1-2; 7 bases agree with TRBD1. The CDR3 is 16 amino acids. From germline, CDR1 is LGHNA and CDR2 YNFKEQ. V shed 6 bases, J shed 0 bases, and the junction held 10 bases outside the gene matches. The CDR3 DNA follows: TGTGCCAGCAGGAGTCGACAGGGAGAAGCTAACTATGGCTACACCTTC. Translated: CASRSRQGEANYGYTF.

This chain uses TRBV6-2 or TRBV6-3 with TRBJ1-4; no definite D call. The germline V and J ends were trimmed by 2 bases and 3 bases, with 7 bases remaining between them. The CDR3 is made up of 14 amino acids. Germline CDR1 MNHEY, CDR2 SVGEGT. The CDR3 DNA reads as TGTGCCAGCAGTTACGGTCAGTCTAATGAAAAACTGTTTTTT. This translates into CASSYGQSNEKLFF.

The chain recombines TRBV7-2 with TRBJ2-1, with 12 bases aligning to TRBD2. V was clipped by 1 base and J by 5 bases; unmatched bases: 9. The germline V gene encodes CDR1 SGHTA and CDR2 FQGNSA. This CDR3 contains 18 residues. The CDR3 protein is CASSLVETSGRRDNEQFF. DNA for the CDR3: TGTGCCAGCAGCTTAGTCGAAACTAGCGGGAGGCGGGACAATGAGCAGTTCTTC.

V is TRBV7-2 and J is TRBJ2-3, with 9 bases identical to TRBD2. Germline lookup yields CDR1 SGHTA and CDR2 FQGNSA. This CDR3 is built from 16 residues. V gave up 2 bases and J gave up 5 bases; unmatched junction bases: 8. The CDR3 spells CASSLMAGGPVDTQYF. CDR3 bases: TGTGCCAGCAGCTTAATGGCGGGGGGGCCGGTAGATACGCAGTATTTT.

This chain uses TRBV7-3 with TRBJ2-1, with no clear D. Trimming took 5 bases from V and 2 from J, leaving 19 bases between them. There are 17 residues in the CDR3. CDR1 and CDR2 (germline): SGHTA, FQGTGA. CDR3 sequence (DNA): TGTGCCAGCAGCCGCTCCCGGGCCCTCAGCCCCTACAATGAGCAGTTCTTC. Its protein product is CASSRSRALSPYNEQFF.

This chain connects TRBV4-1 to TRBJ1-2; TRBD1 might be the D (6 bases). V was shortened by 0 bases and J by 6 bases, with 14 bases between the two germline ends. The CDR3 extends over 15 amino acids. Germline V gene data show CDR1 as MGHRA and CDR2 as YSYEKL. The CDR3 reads CASSQDTNRADGYTF. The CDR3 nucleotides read TGCGCCAGCAGCCAAGATACTAACAGGGCGGATGGCTACACCTTC.

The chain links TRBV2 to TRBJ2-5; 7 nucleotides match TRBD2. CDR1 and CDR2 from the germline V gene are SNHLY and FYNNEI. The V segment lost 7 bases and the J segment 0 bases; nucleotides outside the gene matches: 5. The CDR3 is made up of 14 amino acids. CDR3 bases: TGTGCCAGCATGTTCCTAGCGGACCAAGAGACCCAGTACTTC. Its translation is CASMFLADQETQYF. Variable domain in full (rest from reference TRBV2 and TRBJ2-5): EPEVTQTPSHQVTQMGQEVILRCVPISNHLYFYWYRQILGQKVEFLVSFYNNEISEKSEIFDDQFSVERPDGSNFTLKIRSTKLEDSAMYFCASMFLADQETQYFGPGTRLLVL.

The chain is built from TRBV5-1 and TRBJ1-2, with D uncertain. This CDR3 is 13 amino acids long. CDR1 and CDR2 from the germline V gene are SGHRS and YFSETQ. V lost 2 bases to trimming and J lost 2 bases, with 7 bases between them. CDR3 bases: TGCGCCAGCAGCTTTGGACCGAACTATGGCTACACCTTC. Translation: CASSFGPNYGYTF.

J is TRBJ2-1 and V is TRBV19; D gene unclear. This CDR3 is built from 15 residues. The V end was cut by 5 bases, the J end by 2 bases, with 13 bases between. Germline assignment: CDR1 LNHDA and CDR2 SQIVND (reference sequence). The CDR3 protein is CASSLGPPTYNEQFF. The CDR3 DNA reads TGTGCCAGTAGTCTGGGCCCACCGACCTACAATGAGCAGTTCTTC.